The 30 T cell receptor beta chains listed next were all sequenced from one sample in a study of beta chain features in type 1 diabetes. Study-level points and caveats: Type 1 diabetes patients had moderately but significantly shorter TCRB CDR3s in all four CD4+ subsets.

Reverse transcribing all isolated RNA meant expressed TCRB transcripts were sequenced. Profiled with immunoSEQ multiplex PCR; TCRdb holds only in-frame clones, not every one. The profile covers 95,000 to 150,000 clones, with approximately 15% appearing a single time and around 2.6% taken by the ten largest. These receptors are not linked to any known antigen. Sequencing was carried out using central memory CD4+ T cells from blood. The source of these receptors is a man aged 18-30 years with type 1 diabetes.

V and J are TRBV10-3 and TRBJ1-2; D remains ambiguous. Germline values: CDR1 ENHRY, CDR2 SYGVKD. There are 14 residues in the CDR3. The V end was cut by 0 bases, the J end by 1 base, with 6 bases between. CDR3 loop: CAISESEGNYGYTF. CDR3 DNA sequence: TGTGCCATCAGTGAGTCGGAGGGTAACTATGGCTACACCTTC.

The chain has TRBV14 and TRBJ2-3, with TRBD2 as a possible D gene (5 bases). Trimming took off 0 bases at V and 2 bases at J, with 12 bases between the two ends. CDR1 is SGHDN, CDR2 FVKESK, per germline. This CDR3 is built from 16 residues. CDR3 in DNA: TGTGCCAGCAGCCAAGATATCGGGATTTACACAGATACGCAGTATTTT. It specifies CASSQDIGIYTDTQYF.

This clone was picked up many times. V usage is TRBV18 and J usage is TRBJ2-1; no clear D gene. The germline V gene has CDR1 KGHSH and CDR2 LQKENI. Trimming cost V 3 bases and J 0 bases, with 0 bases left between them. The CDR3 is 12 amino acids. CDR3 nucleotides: TGTGCCAGCTCACCCTCCTACAATGAGCAGTTCTTC. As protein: CASSPSYNEQFF.

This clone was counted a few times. The CDR3 DNA is TGTGCCAGCAGTGAGTGGCCCTACGAGCAGTACTTC. This translates into CASSEWPYEQYF. V is TRBV6-1 and J is TRBJ2-7; D remains unclear. In germline, CDR1 is MNHNS, CDR2 SASEGT. This CDR3 has 12 residues. The V gene lost 3 bases and the J gene lost 2 bases, with 5 bases spanning the gap.

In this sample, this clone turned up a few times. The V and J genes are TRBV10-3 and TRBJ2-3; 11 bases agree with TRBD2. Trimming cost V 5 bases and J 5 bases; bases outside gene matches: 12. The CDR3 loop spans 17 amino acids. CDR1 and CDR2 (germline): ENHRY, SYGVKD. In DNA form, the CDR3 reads TGTGCCATCAGTCCTCATACTAGCGGGGGTGCCATAGATACGCAGTATTTT. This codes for CAISPHTSGGAIDTQYF.

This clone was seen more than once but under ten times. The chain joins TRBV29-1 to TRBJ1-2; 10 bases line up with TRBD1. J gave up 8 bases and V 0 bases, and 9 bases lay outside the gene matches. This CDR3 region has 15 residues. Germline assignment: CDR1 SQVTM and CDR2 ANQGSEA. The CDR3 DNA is TGCAGCGTTGAAGAGGGGTGGGACAGGGGACACGGCTACACCTTC. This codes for CSVEEGWDRGHGYTF.

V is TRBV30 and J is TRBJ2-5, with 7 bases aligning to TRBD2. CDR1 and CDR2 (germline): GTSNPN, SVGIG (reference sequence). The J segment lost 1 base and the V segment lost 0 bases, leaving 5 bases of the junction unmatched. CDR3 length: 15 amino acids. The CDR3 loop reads CAWSVGGALQETQYF. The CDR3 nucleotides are TGTGCCTGGAGTGTGGGAGGGGCACTCCAAGAGACCCAGTACTTC.

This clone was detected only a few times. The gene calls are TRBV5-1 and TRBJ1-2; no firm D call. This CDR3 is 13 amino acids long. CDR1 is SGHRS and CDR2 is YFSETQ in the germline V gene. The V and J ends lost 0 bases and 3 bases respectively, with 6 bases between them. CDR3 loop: CASSLAGDYGYTF. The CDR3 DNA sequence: TGCGCCAGCAGCTTGGCAGGCGACTATGGCTACACCTTC.

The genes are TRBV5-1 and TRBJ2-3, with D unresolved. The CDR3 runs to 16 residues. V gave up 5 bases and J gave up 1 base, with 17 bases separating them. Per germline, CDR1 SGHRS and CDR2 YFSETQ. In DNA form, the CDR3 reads TGCGCCAGCAGTTCTTACCAAACCTCTGGCACAGATACGCAGTATTTT. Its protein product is CASSSYQTSGTDTQYF.

The CDR3 spells CASSEPGVTDTQYF. CDR3 nucleotide sequence: TGTGCCAGCAGTGAGCCAGGGGTCACAGATACGCAGTATTTT. The chain couples TRBV28 to TRBJ2-3; a possible D gene is TRBD1 (6 bases). The CDR3 is 14 residues long. Per germline, CDR1 MDHEN and CDR2 SYDVKM. V shed 5 bases and J shed 2 bases, with 11 bases lying between them. The full variable domain, with the rest looked up from reference TRBV28 and TRBJ2-3, is DVKVTQSSRYLVKRTGEKVFLECVQDMDHENMFWYRQDPGLGLRLIYFSYDVKMKEKGDIPEGYSVSREKKERFSLILESASTNQTSMYLCASSEPGVTDTQYFGPGTRLTVL.

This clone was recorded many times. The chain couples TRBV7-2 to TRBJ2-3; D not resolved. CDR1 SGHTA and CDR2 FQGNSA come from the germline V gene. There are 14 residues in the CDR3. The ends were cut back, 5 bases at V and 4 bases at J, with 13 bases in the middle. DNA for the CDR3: TGTGCCAGCAGCCACAACACAATGCCAGATACGCAGTATTTT. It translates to CASSHNTMPDTQYF.

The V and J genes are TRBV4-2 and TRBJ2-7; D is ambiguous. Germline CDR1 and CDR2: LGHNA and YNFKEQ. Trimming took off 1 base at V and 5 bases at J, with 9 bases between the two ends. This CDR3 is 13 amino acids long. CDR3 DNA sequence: TGTGCCAGCAGCCAAGTCCATAGTGACGAGCAGTACTTC. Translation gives CASSQVHSDEQYF.

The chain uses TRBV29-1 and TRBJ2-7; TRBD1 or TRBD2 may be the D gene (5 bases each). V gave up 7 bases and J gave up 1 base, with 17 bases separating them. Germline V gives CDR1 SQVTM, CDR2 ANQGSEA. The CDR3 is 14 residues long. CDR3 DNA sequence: TGCAGCGGCTCCTCCGGGACCCCTTCCTACGAGCAGTACTTC. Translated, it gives CSGSSGTPSYEQYF.

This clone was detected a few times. The CDR3: CASSETGGPQHF. The CDR3 region has the DNA TGTGCCAGCAGTGAAACGGGGGGGCCCCAGCATTTT. J is TRBJ1-5 and V is TRBV2; possible D gene TRBD1, 5 bases. Trimming pared 2 bases from V and 9 bases from J, leaving 8 bases between. Germline CDR1 SNHLY, CDR2 FYNNEI. The CDR3 totals 12 residues.

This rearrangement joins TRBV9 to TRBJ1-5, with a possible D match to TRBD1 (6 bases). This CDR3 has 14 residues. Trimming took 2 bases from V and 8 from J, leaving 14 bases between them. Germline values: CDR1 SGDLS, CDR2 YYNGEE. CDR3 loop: CASSVLGAQEPQHF. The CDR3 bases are TGTGCCAGCAGCGTTTTGGGGGCGCAGGAGCCCCAGCATTTT. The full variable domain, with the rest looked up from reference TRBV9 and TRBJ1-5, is DSGVTQTPKHLITATGQRVTLRCSPRSGDLSVYWYQQSLDQGLQFLIQYYNGEERAKGNILERFSAQQFPDLHSELNLSSLELGDSALYFCASSVLGAQEPQHFGDGTRLSIL.

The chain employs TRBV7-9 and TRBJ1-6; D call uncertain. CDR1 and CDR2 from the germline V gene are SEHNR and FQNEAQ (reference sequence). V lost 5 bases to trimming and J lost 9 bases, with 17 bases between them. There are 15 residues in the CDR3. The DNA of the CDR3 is TGTGCCAGCAGCCCTTCCCAGTCCTTGGGTTCACCCCTCCACTTT. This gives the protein CASSPSQSLGSPLHF. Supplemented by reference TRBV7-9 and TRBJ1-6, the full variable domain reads DTGVSQNPRHKITKRGQNVTFRCDPISEHNRLYWYRQTLGQGPEFLTYFQNEAQLEKSRLLSDRFSAERPKGSFSTLEIQRTEQGDSAMYLCASSPSQSLGSPLHFGNGTRLTVT.

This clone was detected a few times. The CDR3 sequence is CASSVSSPGQGSGNTIYF. Written as DNA, the CDR3 is TGTGCCAGCAGCGTATCTTCCCCGGGACAGGGATCTGGAAACACCATATATTTT. The V and J genes are TRBV9 and TRBJ1-3; 9 bases fit TRBD1. This CDR3 spans 18 amino acids. CDR1 SGDLS and CDR2 YYNGEE come from the germline V gene. Losses at the gene ends were 1 base for V and 1 base for J; bases not matched to a gene: 9.

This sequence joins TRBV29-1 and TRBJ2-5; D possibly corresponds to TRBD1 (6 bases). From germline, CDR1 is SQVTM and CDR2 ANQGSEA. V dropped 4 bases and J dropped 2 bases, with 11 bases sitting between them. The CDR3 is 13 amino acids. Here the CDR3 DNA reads TGCAGCGTTGTTGAGACAGGTCAAGAGACCCAGTACTTC. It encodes CSVVETGQETQYF.

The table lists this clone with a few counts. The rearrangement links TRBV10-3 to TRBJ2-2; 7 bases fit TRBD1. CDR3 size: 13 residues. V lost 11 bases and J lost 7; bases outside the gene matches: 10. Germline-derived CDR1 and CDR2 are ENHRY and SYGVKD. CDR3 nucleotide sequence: TGTGCCGCACAAGACAGGGCAGACGGGGAGCTGTTTTTT. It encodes CAAQDRADGELFF.

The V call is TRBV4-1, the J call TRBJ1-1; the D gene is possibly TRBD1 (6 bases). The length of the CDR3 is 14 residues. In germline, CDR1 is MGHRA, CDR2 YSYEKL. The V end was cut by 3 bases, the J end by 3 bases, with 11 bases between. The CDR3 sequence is CASSQRTVDTEAFF. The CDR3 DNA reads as TGCGCCAGCAGCCAGAGGACAGTCGACACTGAAGCTTTCTTT.

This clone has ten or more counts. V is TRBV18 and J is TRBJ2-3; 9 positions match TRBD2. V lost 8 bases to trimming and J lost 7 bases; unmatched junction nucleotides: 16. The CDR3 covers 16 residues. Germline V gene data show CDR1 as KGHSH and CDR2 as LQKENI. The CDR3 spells CASTPIAGAGHNTQYF. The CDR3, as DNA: TGTGCCAGCACCCCAATAGCGGGAGCAGGACACAATACGCAGTATTTT.

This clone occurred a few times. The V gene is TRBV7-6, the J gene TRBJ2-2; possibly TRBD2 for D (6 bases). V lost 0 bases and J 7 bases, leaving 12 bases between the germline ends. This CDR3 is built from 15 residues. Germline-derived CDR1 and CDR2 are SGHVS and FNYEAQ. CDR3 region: CASSLAPSAVGELFF. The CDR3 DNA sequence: TGTGCCAGCAGCTTAGCTCCTAGCGCGGTCGGGGAGCTGTTTTTT. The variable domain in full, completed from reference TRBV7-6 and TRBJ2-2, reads GAGVSQSPRYKVTKRGQDVALRCDPISGHVSLYWYRQALGQGPEFLTYFNYEAQQDKSGLPNDRFSAERPEGSISTLTIQRTEQRDSAMYRCASSLAPSAVGELFFGEGSRLTVL.

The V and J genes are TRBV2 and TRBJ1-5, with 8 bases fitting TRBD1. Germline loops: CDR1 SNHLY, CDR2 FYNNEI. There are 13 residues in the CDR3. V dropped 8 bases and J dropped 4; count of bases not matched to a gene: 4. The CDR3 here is CASAGQGNQPQHF. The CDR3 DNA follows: TGTGCCAGCGCCGGACAGGGAAATCAGCCCCAGCATTTT.

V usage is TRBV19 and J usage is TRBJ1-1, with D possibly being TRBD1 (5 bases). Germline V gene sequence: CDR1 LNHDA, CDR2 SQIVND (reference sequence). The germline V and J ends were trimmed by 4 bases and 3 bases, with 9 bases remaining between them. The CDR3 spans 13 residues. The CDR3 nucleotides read TGTGCCAGTAGTAAAGGGGATTACACTGAAGCTTTCTTT. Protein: CASSKGDYTEAFF.

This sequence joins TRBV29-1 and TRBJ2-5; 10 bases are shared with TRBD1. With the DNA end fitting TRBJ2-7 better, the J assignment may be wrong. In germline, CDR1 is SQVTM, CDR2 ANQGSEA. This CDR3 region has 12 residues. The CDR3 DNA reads TGCAGCACAGGGACAGGGGTACACGAGCAGTACTTC. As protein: CSTGTGVHEQYF.

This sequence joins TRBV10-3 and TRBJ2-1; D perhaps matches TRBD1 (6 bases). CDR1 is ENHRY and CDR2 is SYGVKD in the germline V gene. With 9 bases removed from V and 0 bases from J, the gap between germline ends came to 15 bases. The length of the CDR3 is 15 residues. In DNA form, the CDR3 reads TGTGCCATTAAGGACAGCCTTCGCTCCTACAATGAGCAGTTCTTC. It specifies CAIKDSLRSYNEQFF.

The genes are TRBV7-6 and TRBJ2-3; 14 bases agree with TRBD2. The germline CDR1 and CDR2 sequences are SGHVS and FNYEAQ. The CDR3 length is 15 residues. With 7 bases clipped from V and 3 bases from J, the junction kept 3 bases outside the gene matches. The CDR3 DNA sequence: TGTGCCAGCAAGTGGACTAGCGGGGGGACAGATACGCAGTATTTT. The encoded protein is CASKWTSGGTDTQYF.

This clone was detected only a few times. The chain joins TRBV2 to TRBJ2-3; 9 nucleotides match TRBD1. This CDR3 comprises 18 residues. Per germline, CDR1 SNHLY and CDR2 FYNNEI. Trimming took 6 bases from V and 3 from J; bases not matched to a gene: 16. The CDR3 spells CASSDRPVLQGATDTQYF. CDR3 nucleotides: TGTGCCAGCAGCGATAGGCCTGTTTTACAGGGGGCAACAGATACGCAGTATTTT.

In nucleotides, the CDR3 is TGTGCCAGTAGTACCTCACAGGGGAAAGAGACCCAGTACTTC. This translates into CASSTSQGKETQYF. This chain links TRBV19 with TRBJ2-5; 7 nucleotides line up with TRBD1. V was pared by 4 bases and J by 3 bases, with 5 bases of the junction left unmatched. Germline lookup yields CDR1 LNHDA and CDR2 SQIVND (reference sequence). There are 14 residues in the CDR3.

The CDR3 region has the DNA TGTGCCAGCAGCCCGCTGGTCATGACTGGAGCCGGGGAGCTGTTTTTT. Translation gives CASSPLVMTGAGELFF. V usage is TRBV14 and J usage is TRBJ2-2; D is uncertain. Trimming took off 4 bases at V and 6 bases at J, with 18 bases between the two ends. Germline CDR1 SGHDN, CDR2 FVKESK. CDR3 size: 16 residues. The complete variable domain, with remaining parts taken from reference TRBV14 and TRBJ2-2, reads EAGVTQFPSHSVIEKGQTVTLRCDPISGHDNLYWYRRVMGKEIKFLLHFVKESKQDESGMPNNRFLAERTGGTYSTLKVQPAELEDSGVYFCASSPLVMTGAGELFFGEGSRLTVL.